This TCR beta chain was retrieved from a study of blood T cell repertoires in COVID-19. Study-wide context: The United States, Italy and Spain supplied acute and convalescent COVID-19 samples. From T cells, B-cell-depleted T cells, or PBMCs came the material, which was cDNA or gDNA.

Seattle cases were enrolled at active infection and followed longitudinally. Authors' methods: How many nucleated cells were present was estimated from reference gene primer amplification. The table came from immunoSEQ multiplex PCR; TCRdb's copy has only in-frame clones and leaves some out. Clone size and the V and J calls come from that table; the DNA yielded D and trimming. The sample has a few hundred thousand clones, over 85% seen once. The V gene end was trimmed by 2 bases and the J gene end by 2 bases; junction bases not matched to a gene: 1. Germline CDR1 reads SEHNR; CDR2 reads FQNEAQ (reference sequence). There are 15 residues in the CDR3.

This clonotype was sampled from a woman in her twenties or thirties with COVID-19, enrolled during active disease. The chain links TRBV7-9 to TRBJ2-7, with 12 positions matching TRBD2. Sequenced input: peripheral blood. CDR3 loop: CASSLWTSGAYEQYF. CDR3 DNA sequence: TGTGCCAGCAGCTTATGGACTAGCGGGGCCTACGAGCAGTACTTC.